These T cell receptor beta chains were read from a single sample in a study of technical replicates of blood from four donors. Assay used: immunoSEQ multiplex PCR; TCRdb lists only in-frame clones, some missing. This sample carries over 60,000 clones, approximately 93% of them seen once, and the ten largest clones take approximately 0.27%. Sequences were obtained from T cells isolated from PBMCs. These receptors all stem from a human donor in good health. Both conserved end residues are part of each CDR3. Each record gives: clone size, V gene, J gene, D gene, CDR3 protein, CDR3 DNA. The D gene is left open where the match is weak. Rows give clone size only sometimes, using once, few, many, or a class for an expanded clone.

>NA|TRBV5-4|TRBJ2-7|TRBD2
CASSREVSYEQYF
TGTGCCAGCAGCCGGGAGGTTTCCTACGAGCAGTACTTC
>once|TRBV7-9|TRBJ1-1|TRBD1
CASERDRGFSSPMNTEAFF
TGTGCCAGCGAAAGGGACAGGGGGTTCTCCTCCCCCATGAACACTGAAGCTTTCTTT
>NA|TRBV5-4|TRBJ1-1|TRBD1
CASSLSTGGTEAFF
TGTGCCAGCAGCTTGTCCACAGGGGGAACTGAAGCTTTCTTT
>NA|TRBV11-2|TRBJ2-7|TRBD2
CASSLGLAGGYEQYF
TGTGCCAGCAGCTTAGGCTTAGCGGGGGGTTACGAGCAGTACTTC
>NA|TRBV5-1|TRBJ2-2|TRBD2
CASSLDSAGANTGELFF
TGCGCCAGCAGCTTGGATTCCGCGGGGGCGAACACCGGGGAGCTGTTTTTT
>NA|TRBV5-1|TRBJ1-1|NA
CASSMSQGTNTEAFF
TGCGCCAGCAGCATGTCACAGGGCACGAACACTGAAGCTTTCTTT
>NA|TRBV6-1|TRBJ1-3|NA
CASSERARSGNTIYF
TGTGCCAGCAGTGAACGTGCCCGGTCGGGAAACACCATATATTTT
>NA|TRBV7-6|TRBJ2-7|NA
CASSLGSKGGYEQYF
TGTGCCAGCAGCTTAGGCTCCAAAGGGGGCTACGAGCAGTACTTC
>NA|TRBV4-1|TRBJ1-1|NA
CASSQWGGTEAFF
TGCGCCAGCAGCCAATGGGGAGGCACTGAAGCTTTCTTT
>NA|TRBV19|TRBJ2-5|NA
CASSNPGVQETQYF
TGTGCCAGTAGTAACCCCGGGGTGCAAGAGACCCAGTACTTC
>NA|TRBV27|TRBJ2-7|NA
CASSSGGIYEQYF
TGTGCCAGCAGCTCGGGCGGGATCTACGAGCAGTACTTC
>NA|TRBV28|TRBJ2-1|TRBD2
CASSLRLAGSNEQFF
TGTGCCAGCAGTTTGAGGCTAGCGGGATCCAATGAGCAGTTCTTC
>once|TRBV29-1|TRBJ2-1|NA
CSVEGLLINEQFF
TGCAGCGTGGAGGGACTTCTCATAAATGAGCAGTTCTTC
>NA|TRBV30|TRBJ2-7|NA
CAWSGDRNYEQYF
TGTGCCTGGAGTGGCGACAGGAACTACGAGCAGTACTTC
>NA|TRBV14|TRBJ2-2|TRBD2
CASSPEGLANTGELFF
TGTGCCAGCAGCCCCGAAGGACTAGCGAACACCGGGGAGCTGTTTTTT
>NA|TRBV9|TRBJ2-5|TRBD2
CASSDGGLAGLETQYF
TGTGCCAGCAGCGACGGGGGACTAGCGGGATTAGAGACCCAGTACTTC
>NA|TRBV4-1|TRBJ1-4|NA
CASSRANEKLFF
TGCGCCAGCAGCCGAGCTAATGAAAAACTGTTTTTT
>NA|TRBV4-1|TRBJ2-1|NA
CASSQVSNGNEQFF
TGCGCCAGCAGCCAAGTATCTAACGGGAATGAGCAGTTCTTC
>NA|TRBV10-3|TRBJ1-2|NA
CAIKGDGINYGYTF
TGTGCCATCAAGGGGGACGGTATTAACTATGGCTACACCTTC
>NA|TRBV5-4|TRBJ1-2|NA
CATVVGGNYGYTF
TGTGCCACCGTCGTAGGGGGAAACTATGGCTACACCTTC
>NA|TRBV7-6|TRBJ2-7|TRBD1
CASSLLGQGYEQYF
TGTGCCAGCAGCTTATTGGGACAGGGCTACGAGCAGTACTTC
>NA|TRBV7-9|TRBJ1-2|NA
CASSLIPLSEDGYTF
TGTGCCAGCAGCTTAATACCCCTCTCCGAGGATGGCTACACCTTC
>NA|TRBV6-1|TRBJ2-2|NA
CASSEFTSLTGELFF
TGTGCCAGCAGTGAATTTACCAGTTTGACCGGGGAGCTGTTTTTT
>NA|TRBV19|TRBJ1-4|NA
CASSIRTTPGEKLFF
TGTGCCAGTAGTATTAGGACAACCCCTGGGGAAAAACTGTTTTTT
>NA|TRBV13|TRBJ2-1|TRBD2
CASSSGLVRVEQFF
TGTGCCAGCAGCTCCGGACTAGTTAGGGTTGAGCAGTTCTTC
>NA|TRBV11-2|TRBJ2-2|NA
CASSLVPFTGTGELFF
TGTGCCAGCAGCTTAGTTCCCTTTACGGGGACCGGGGAGCTGTTTTTT
>once|TRBV7-8|TRBJ1-5|NA
CASSLQQSNQPQHF
TGTGCCAGCAGCTTACAACAGAGTAATCAGCCCCAGCATTTT
>NA|TRBV7-8|TRBJ2-5|NA
CASSDSLTQETQYF
TGTGCCAGCAGCGACTCACTAACCCAAGAGACCCAGTACTTC
>NA|TRBV6-1|TRBJ1-5|NA
CASSGGPHQPQHF
TGTGCCAGCAGTGGGGGGCCCCATCAGCCCCAGCATTTT
>NA|TRBV7-9|TRBJ2-7|NA
CASSFYHSGGPSYEQYF
TGTGCCAGCAGCTTCTACCATTCGGGGGGCCCCTCCTACGAGCAGTACTTC
>NA|TRBV5-1|TRBJ2-7|TRBD1
CASSTRQGLAYEQYF
TGCGCCAGCAGCACGCGACAGGGGCTAGCCTACGAGCAGTACTTC
>NA|TRBV6-1|TRBJ1-4|NA
CASSDHRVILFF
TGTGCCAGCAGTGACCACAGGGTGATACTGTTTTTT
>NA|TRBV4-2|TRBJ2-7|TRBD1
CASSQDGQGSSYEQYF
TGTGCCAGCAGCCAAGACGGACAGGGGAGCTCCTACGAGCAGTACTTC
>once|TRBV2|TRBJ2-5|NA
CAITQGTETQYF
TGTGCCATAACCCAGGGGACGGAGACCCAGTACTTC
>NA|TRBV5-4|TRBJ2-5|TRBD1
CASSRDSQETQYF
TGTGCCAGCAGCCGGGACAGCCAAGAGACCCAGTACTTC
>few|TRBV6-1|TRBJ2-5|NA
CASGLTSTSQETQYF
TGTGCCAGCGGGCTTACTAGCACTAGCCAAGAGACCCAGTACTTC
>NA|TRBV11-2|TRBJ2-5|TRBD2
CASSLSGTTETQYF
TGTGCCAGCAGCCTTAGCGGGACGACAGAGACCCAGTACTTC
>NA|TRBV28|TRBJ2-1|TRBD2
CASRNRPAGGTYNEQFF
TGTGCCAGCAGGAATAGACCGGCGGGAGGGACCTACAATGAGCAGTTCTTC
>NA|TRBV11-3|TRBJ2-5|NA
CASSPRYEETQYF
TGTGCCAGCAGCCCGAGATACGAAGAGACCCAGTACTTC
>NA|TRBV6-5|TRBJ2-2|TRBD2
CASMGLAGYTGELFF
TGTGCCAGCATGGGACTAGCGGGGTACACCGGGGAGCTGTTTTTT
>NA|TRBV5-6|TRBJ1-4|NA
CASSSRDFLTTNEKLFF
TGTGCCAGCAGCTCCCGGGATTTCCTAACAACTAATGAAAAACTGTTTTTT
>once|TRBV10-2|TRBJ2-5|NA
CASSYLGRGETQYF
TGCGCCAGCAGTTACCTTGGTCGGGGAGAGACCCAGTACTTC
>NA|TRBV6-1|TRBJ2-3|TRBD1
CASSDTTGGTDTQYF
TGTGCCAGCAGTGACACGACAGGGGGGACAGATACGCAGTATTTT
>NA|TRBV18|TRBJ1-1|NA
CASSPVPGANTEAFF
TGTGCCAGCTCACCAGTTCCGGGAGCTAACACTGAAGCTTTCTTT
>few|TRBV19|TRBJ1-5|NA
CASRLFWADSNQPQHF
TGTGCCAGTAGGCTATTCTGGGCGGACTCCAATCAGCCCCAGCATTTT
>NA|TRBV2|TRBJ1-2|NA
CASSRQDQGYTF
TGTGCCAGCAGTCGTCAGGATCAAGGCTACACCTTC
>NA|TRBV2|TRBJ2-7|TRBD2
CASSNGLAYEQYF
TGTGCCAGCAGTAACGGACTAGCGTACGAGCAGTACTTC
>NA|TRBV21-1|TRBJ1-5|NA
CASRGSGFYSNQPQHF
TGTGCCAGCAGAGGATCAGGTTTTTATAGCAATCAGCCCCAGCATTTT
>NA|TRBV7-3|TRBJ1-1|NA
CASSLNAVNTEAFF
TGTGCCAGCAGCTTAAACGCGGTGAACACTGAAGCTTTCTTT